The rows below give T cell receptor beta chains drawn from one sample of a study of blood T cell repertoires in COVID-19. Assay used: immunoSEQ multiplex PCR; TCRdb lists only in-frame clones, some missing. The data contain under 200,000 clones, around 87% of them singletons. Sample: peripheral blood. The receptors were sampled from a middle-aged man with active or convalescent COVID-19. CDR3s include the opening cysteine and the closing phenylalanine or tryptophan. D genes are given only for firm matches. Rows give clone size only sometimes, using once, few, many, or a class for an expanded clone.

>TRBV14|TRBD1|TRBJ2-7|NA
TGTGCCAGCAGCCAGACGGGACAGGGGAAATTCTACGAGCAGTACTTC
CASSQTGQGKFYEQYF
>TRBV7-3|NA|TRBJ1-1|NA
TGTGCCAGCAGCTTAAGGCCAGTTCAGTCCACTGAAGCTTTCTTT
CASSLRPVQSTEAFF
>TRBV18|NA|TRBJ1-3|NA
TGTGCCAGCTCACCCCAGGCGGGAAACACCATATATTTT
CASSPQAGNTIYF
>TRBV19|NA|TRBJ1-1|NA
TGTGCCACCTCGGGTGCTAGCGGAGAGACTGAAGCTTTCTTT
CATSGASGETEAFF
>TRBV25-1|NA|TRBJ1-6|few
TGTGCCAGCAGTGACCATAGCTCCTATAATTCACCCCTCCACTTT
CASSDHSSYNSPLHF
>TRBV14|TRBD2|TRBJ2-1|NA
TGTGCCAGCAGCCAAGCCTTCCGGGGGGGCTTTGAGCAGTTCTTC
CASSQAFRGGFEQFF
>TRBV7-3|NA|TRBJ1-2|NA
TGTGCCAGCAGCTCCGACGGGAATGGCTACACCTTC
CASSSDGNGYTF
>TRBV4-2|NA|TRBJ2-7|few
TGTGCCAGCAGCCAAGATCGGGTCCTCAGCTACTACGAGCAGTACTTC
CASSQDRVLSYYEQYF
>TRBV12-5|NA|TRBJ1-1|NA
TGTGCTAGTGGTTTGGAGTCAGTTTCGAACACTGAAGCTTTCTTT
CASGLESVSNTEAFF
>TRBV4-3|TRBD2|TRBJ2-3|NA
TGCGCCAGCAGCCGAACTAGCGGAATCACAGATACGCAGTATTTT
CASSRTSGITDTQYF